The rows below give T cell receptor beta chains drawn from one sample of a study of cytomegalovirus exposure and HLA in healthy donors. Using immunoSEQ multiplex PCR, the repertoire was profiled, and TCRdb retains in-frame clones only, with some absent. The sample yields about 160,000 clones, roughly nine tenths seen once. Material for sequencing was PBMCs. These receptors all come from a woman in her 30s in good health and CMV-seronegative. Each CDR3 is given with its conserved first and last residue. Fields, in order: V gene, CDR3 length, J gene, CDR3 protein.

>TRBV11-3|13|TRBJ2-7
CASSLGGTYEQYF
>TRBV28|16|TRBJ2-7
CASSPEIRQGAYEQYF
>TRBV4-1|16|TRBJ2-3
CASSGVLGASTDTQYF
>TRBV5-4|13|TRBJ2-7
CASSLGAGFEQYF
>TRBV2|17|TRBJ2-7
CASSEAPVLGSNYEQYF
>TRBV27|14|TRBJ2-7
CASSLSAGVGEQYF
>TRBV6-1|15|TRBJ2-1
CASSEAWTGAGEQFF
>TRBV9|12|TRBJ1-5
CASSGYSQPQHF
>TRBV19|13|TRBJ1-1
CASSVTGGTEAFF
>TRBV2|12|TRBJ2-7
CASKGVDYEQYF
>TRBV15|15|TRBJ2-7
CATSREGGVSYEQYF
>TRBV7-8|13|TRBJ1-1
CASSAPGQTIAFF
>TRBV7-2|16|TRBJ2-2
CASSSGTGAYTGELFF
>TRBV5-6|11|TRBJ2-5
CASSIQETQYF
>TRBV7-9|16|TRBJ2-7
CASSLTSGRPSYEQYF
>TRBV9|14|TRBJ2-7
CASSVGRGTYEQYF
>TRBV11-3|13|TRBJ2-2
CASSRDVTGELFF
>TRBV5-1|16|TRBJ2-3
CASSSGLAGISDTQYF
>TRBV5-6|12|TRBJ1-1
CASSFIGTEAFF
>TRBV7-2|16|TRBJ2-1
CASSPYLGGIYNEQFF
>TRBV9|15|TRBJ2-7
CASSVSGEELYEQYF
>TRBV19|15|TRBJ2-5
CASSISGGHQETQYF
>TRBV6-1|14|TRBJ2-3
CASIPPTSTDTQYF
>TRBV7-9|11|TRBJ2-7
CASIAGVEQYF
>TRBV6-5|14|TRBJ1-5
CASSSGTGPSSQHF